This record concerns one T cell receptor beta chain sequence. This sample stems from a study of blood T cell repertoires in COVID-19. The repertoire was sequenced with immunoSEQ multiplex PCR; TCRdb's copy has only in-frame clones and lacks some. This sample has about 160,000 clones, with roughly 88% found just once. In germline, CDR1 is SGDLS, CDR2 YYNGEE. This CDR3 spans 16 amino acids. The V end was cut by 4 bases, the J end by 0 bases, with 17 bases between. The chain couples TRBV9 to TRBJ2-7, with a weak D call TRBD1 (6 bases). This TCR derives from a woman in her sixties with acute or convalescent COVID-19. Sample: peripheral blood. CDR3 region: CASSPRTVATSYEQYF. In nucleotides, the CDR3 is TGTGCCAGCAGCCCACGGACAGTGGCGACCTCCTACGAGCAGTACTTC.